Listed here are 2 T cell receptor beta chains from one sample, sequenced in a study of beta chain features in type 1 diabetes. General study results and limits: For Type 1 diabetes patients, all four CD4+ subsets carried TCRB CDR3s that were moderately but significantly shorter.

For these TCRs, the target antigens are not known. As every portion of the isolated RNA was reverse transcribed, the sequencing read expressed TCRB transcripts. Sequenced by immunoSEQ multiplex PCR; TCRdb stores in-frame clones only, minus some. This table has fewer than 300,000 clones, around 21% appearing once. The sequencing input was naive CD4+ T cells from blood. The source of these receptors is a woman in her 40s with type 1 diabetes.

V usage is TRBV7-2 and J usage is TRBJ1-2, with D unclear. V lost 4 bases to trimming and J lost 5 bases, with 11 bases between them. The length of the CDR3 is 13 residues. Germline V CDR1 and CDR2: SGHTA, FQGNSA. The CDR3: CASSSRREYGYTF. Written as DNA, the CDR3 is TGTGCCAGCAGCTCCAGGCGAGAATATGGCTACACCTTC.

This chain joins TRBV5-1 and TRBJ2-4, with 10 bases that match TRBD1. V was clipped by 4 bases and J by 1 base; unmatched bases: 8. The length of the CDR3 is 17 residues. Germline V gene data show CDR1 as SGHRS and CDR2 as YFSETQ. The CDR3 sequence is CASSRETGGLAKNIQYF. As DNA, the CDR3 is TGCGCCAGCAGCCGGGAGACAGGGGGCTTGGCCAAAAACATTCAGTACTTC. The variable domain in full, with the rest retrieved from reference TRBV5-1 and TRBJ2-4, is KAGVTQTPRYLIKTRGQQVTLSCSPISGHRSVSWYQQTPGQGLQFLFEYFSETQRNKGNFPGRFSGRQFSNSRSEMNVSTLELGDSALYLCASSRETGGLAKNIQYFGAGTRLSVL.